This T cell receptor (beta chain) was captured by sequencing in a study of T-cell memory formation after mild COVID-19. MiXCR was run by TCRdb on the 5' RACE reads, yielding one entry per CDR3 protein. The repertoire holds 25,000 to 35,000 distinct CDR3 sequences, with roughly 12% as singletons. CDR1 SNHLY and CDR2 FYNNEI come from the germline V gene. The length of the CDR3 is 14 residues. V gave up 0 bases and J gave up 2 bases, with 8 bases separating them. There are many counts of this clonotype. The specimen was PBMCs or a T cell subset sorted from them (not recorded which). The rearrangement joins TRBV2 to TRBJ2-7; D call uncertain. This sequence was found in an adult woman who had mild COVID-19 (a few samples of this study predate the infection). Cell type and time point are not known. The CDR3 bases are TGTGCCAGCAGTGAAGCGCCCCGGGCCTACGAGCAGTACTTC. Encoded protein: CASSEAPRAYEQYF.